This T cell receptor (beta chain) came from a study of T cell changes during pregnancy in multiple sclerosis. This table comes from immunoSEQ multiplex PCR, and its TCRdb copy is limited to in-frame clones, with some not included. Among under 70,000 clones listed, approximately 91% were seen once. The germline gives CDR1 MNHEY, CDR2 SMNVEV (reference sequence). The CDR3 loop spans 14 amino acids. V was pared by 5 bases and J by 4 bases, with 9 bases between. The source material was peripheral blood, sampled in the second trimester of pregnancy. This receptor was identified in a female donor with multiple sclerosis, enrolled in a pregnancy study. The chain combines TRBV27 with TRBJ2-6; D is unclear. The CDR3 coding sequence is TGTGCCAGCAGTGAGAAGTCCGGGGCCAACGTCCTGACTTTC. Translated: CASSEKSGANVLTF.